These T cell receptor beta chains were read from a single sample in a study of radiotherapy plus CTLA-4 blockade in lung cancer. Profiled with immunoSEQ multiplex PCR; TCRdb holds only in-frame clones, not every one. The sample contains roughly 80,000 clones, under 75% of which appear only once. Sequenced here: peripheral blood, sampled from a patient treated with radiotherapy plus ipilimumab. These receptors were taken from a human donor with non-small cell lung cancer whose response to radiotherapy plus ipilimumab could not be evaluated. The CDR3 runs from the conserved cysteine through the conserved F or W. Each record gives: V gene, J gene, clone size, D gene, CDR3 protein, CDR3 DNA. The D gene is left open where the match is weak. Clone sizes are given selectively: once, few, many, or a class where the clone is expanded.

v_call: TRBV19; j_call: TRBJ2-1; clone_size: few; d_call: TRBD1; cdr3_aa: CASSRTGSSYNEQFF; cdr3_nt: TGTGCCAGTAGTCGGACAGGGAGCTCCTACAATGAGCAGTTCTTC
v_call: TRBV9; j_call: TRBJ1-1; clone_size: .; d_call: TRBD1; cdr3_aa: CASSGDRGDTEAFF; cdr3_nt: TGTGCCAGCAGCGGTGACAGGGGCGACACTGAAGCTTTCTTT
v_call: TRBV7-2; j_call: TRBJ1-1; clone_size: .; d_call: .; cdr3_aa: CASSSSIANTEAFF; cdr3_nt: TGTGCCAGCAGCTCGTCAATAGCGAACACTGAAGCTTTCTTT
v_call: TRBV11-3; j_call: TRBJ2-3; clone_size: .; d_call: TRBD1; cdr3_aa: CASSLGSGTGRTDTQYF; cdr3_nt: TGTGCCAGCAGCTTAGGGTCAGGGACAGGGAGAACAGATACGCAGTATTTT
v_call: TRBV5-6; j_call: TRBJ1-1; clone_size: .; d_call: .; cdr3_aa: CASTQGRTEAFF; cdr3_nt: TGTGCCAGCACCCAAGGGAGGACTGAAGCTTTCTTT
v_call: TRBV6-1; j_call: TRBJ2-3; clone_size: few; d_call: TRBD2; cdr3_aa: CASSGTSGMRADTQYF; cdr3_nt: TGTGCCAGCAGTGGGACTAGCGGGATGAGGGCAGATACGCAGTATTTT
v_call: TRBV7-3; j_call: TRBJ1-1; clone_size: few; d_call: .; cdr3_aa: CASSLQGQNTEAFF; cdr3_nt: TGTGCCAGCAGCCTACAGGGCCAGAACACTGAAGCTTTCTTT
v_call: TRBV7-8; j_call: TRBJ1-3; clone_size: few; d_call: .; cdr3_aa: CASSLGLSGNTIYF; cdr3_nt: TGTGCCAGCAGCTTAGGGCTCTCTGGAAACACCATATATTTT
v_call: TRBV5-5; j_call: TRBJ2-7; clone_size: .; d_call: .; cdr3_aa: CASSLSAYEQYF; cdr3_nt: TGTGCCAGCAGCTTGTCAGCCTACGAGCAGTACTTC
v_call: TRBV5-1; j_call: TRBJ2-7; clone_size: .; d_call: .; cdr3_aa: CASSLDWSEQYF; cdr3_nt: TGCGCCAGCAGCTTGGACTGGAGCGAGCAGTACTTC
v_call: TRBV10-1; j_call: TRBJ1-2; clone_size: .; d_call: .; cdr3_aa: CASSELWGVRYGYTF; cdr3_nt: TGCGCCAGCAGTGAGTTATGGGGAGTGAGGTATGGCTACACCTTC
v_call: TRBV28; j_call: TRBJ1-1; clone_size: .; d_call: TRBD1; cdr3_aa: CASSLGQMNTEAFF; cdr3_nt: TGTGCCAGCAGTTTGGGACAGATGAACACTGAAGCTTTCTTT
v_call: TRBV29-1; j_call: TRBJ2-7; clone_size: .; d_call: .; cdr3_aa: CSVEAAATYEQYF; cdr3_nt: TGCAGCGTTGAAGCAGCGGCTACCTACGAGCAGTACTTC
v_call: TRBV13; j_call: TRBJ1-1; clone_size: .; d_call: .; cdr3_aa: CASSPRTSYTEAFF; cdr3_nt: TGTGCCAGCAGCCCCAGGACATCTTACACTGAAGCTTTCTTT
v_call: TRBV27; j_call: TRBJ2-7; clone_size: .; d_call: .; cdr3_aa: CASSPGASVGYEQYF; cdr3_nt: TGTGCCAGCAGTCCTGGGGCGTCGGTAGGCTACGAGCAGTACTTC
v_call: TRBV5-1; j_call: TRBJ2-1; clone_size: .; d_call: TRBD1; cdr3_aa: CASIPDRGLLNEQFF; cdr3_nt: TGCGCCAGCATACCCGACAGGGGTTTACTAAATGAGCAGTTCTTC
v_call: TRBV5-1; j_call: TRBJ1-6; clone_size: once; d_call: TRBD1; cdr3_aa: CASSSTSMDRTNSPLHF; cdr3_nt: TGCGCCAGCAGCTCCACCTCTATGGACAGGACTAATTCACCCCTCCACTTT
v_call: TRBV5-4; j_call: TRBJ2-1; clone_size: .; d_call: TRBD1; cdr3_aa: CASSLDGQGALQGYNEQFF; cdr3_nt: TGTGCCAGCAGCTTGGACGGACAGGGGGCGCTTCAGGGGTACAATGAGCAGTTCTTC
v_call: TRBV7-2; j_call: TRBJ1-1; clone_size: few; d_call: .; cdr3_aa: CASSLKGGGTEAFF; cdr3_nt: TGTGCCAGCAGCTTAAAAGGGGGTGGTACTGAAGCTTTCTTT
v_call: TRBV5-5; j_call: TRBJ2-3; clone_size: once; d_call: .; cdr3_aa: CASSPRDTYTDTQYF; cdr3_nt: TGTGCCAGCAGCCCCCGGGACACGTACACAGATACGCAGTATTTT
v_call: TRBV7-2; j_call: TRBJ2-3; clone_size: once; d_call: TRBD2; cdr3_aa: CASSSRASGGPTDTQYF; cdr3_nt: TGTGCCAGCAGCTCCAGGGCTAGCGGGGGCCCCACAGATACGCAGTATTTT
v_call: TRBV29-1; j_call: TRBJ1-5; clone_size: .; d_call: TRBD1; cdr3_aa: CSVVQGAQDQPQHF; cdr3_nt: TGCAGCGTTGTGCAGGGGGCGCAAGATCAGCCCCAGCATTTT
v_call: TRBV4-3; j_call: TRBJ2-3; clone_size: few; d_call: TRBD1; cdr3_aa: CASSQAKGQPADTQYF; cdr3_nt: TGCGCCAGCAGCCAGGCGAAGGGACAGCCAGCAGATACGCAGTATTTT
v_call: TRBV4-1; j_call: TRBJ2-7; clone_size: .; d_call: TRBD1; cdr3_aa: CASRPGTGAEQYF; cdr3_nt: TGCGCCAGCAGACCCGGGACAGGGGCCGAGCAGTACTTC
v_call: TRBV15; j_call: TRBJ2-7; clone_size: .; d_call: .; cdr3_aa: CATSRDQGREQYF; cdr3_nt: TGTGCCACCAGCAGAGATCAGGGGAGAGAGCAGTACTTC
v_call: TRBV7-9; j_call: TRBJ2-5; clone_size: .; d_call: .; cdr3_aa: CASSLAIGGETQYF; cdr3_nt: TGTGCCAGCAGCTTAGCCATCGGCGGGGAGACCCAGTACTTC
v_call: TRBV5-6; j_call: TRBJ1-2; clone_size: .; d_call: TRBD1; cdr3_aa: CASSLAGQGGYTF; cdr3_nt: TGTGCCAGCAGCTTGGCCGGACAGGGAGGTTACACCTTC
v_call: TRBV6-6; j_call: TRBJ2-7; clone_size: .; d_call: TRBD2; cdr3_aa: CASSYLIAAGGSEQYF; cdr3_nt: TGTGCCAGCAGTTACCTCATTGCGGCGGGAGGTTCCGAGCAGTACTTC
v_call: TRBV29-1; j_call: TRBJ1-1; clone_size: .; d_call: .; cdr3_aa: CSVVLGEGSTEAFF; cdr3_nt: TGCAGCGTAGTATTGGGGGAGGGGAGCACTGAAGCTTTCTTT
v_call: TRBV9; j_call: TRBJ1-2; clone_size: .; d_call: TRBD1; cdr3_aa: CASSARYDRGYGYTF; cdr3_nt: TGTGCCAGCAGCGCCCGATATGACAGGGGCTATGGCTACACCTTC
v_call: TRBV28; j_call: TRBJ2-1; clone_size: .; d_call: .; cdr3_aa: CASSLLWRRSYNEQFF; cdr3_nt: TGTGCCAGCAGTTTACTTTGGCGGCGCTCCTACAATGAGCAGTTCTTC
v_call: TRBV11-3; j_call: TRBJ2-1; clone_size: once; d_call: .; cdr3_aa: CASRFRTSNEQFF; cdr3_nt: TGTGCCAGCCGGTTTAGAACCTCCAATGAGCAGTTCTTC
v_call: TRBV6-5; j_call: TRBJ2-5; clone_size: .; d_call: TRBD1; cdr3_aa: CASSYSGTDQETQYF; cdr3_nt: TGTGCCAGCAGTTACTCCGGGACAGACCAAGAGACCCAGTACTTC
v_call: TRBV5-1; j_call: TRBJ2-1; clone_size: few; d_call: TRBD2; cdr3_aa: CASSLGVSGPYNEQFF; cdr3_nt: TGCGCCAGCAGCTTGGGGGTTAGCGGGCCCTACAATGAGCAGTTCTTC
v_call: TRBV19; j_call: TRBJ1-4; clone_size: .; d_call: .; cdr3_aa: CASSMSLQQATNEKLFF; cdr3_nt: TGTGCCAGTAGTATGTCGTTACAGCAAGCAACTAATGAAAAACTGTTTTTT
v_call: TRBV7-3; j_call: TRBJ2-1; clone_size: .; d_call: TRBD2; cdr3_aa: CASSKNSGSEQFF; cdr3_nt: TGTGCCAGCAGCAAAAATAGCGGGAGTGAGCAGTTCTTC
v_call: TRBV15; j_call: TRBJ1-6; clone_size: .; d_call: .; cdr3_aa: CATSGPGYGNSPLHF; cdr3_nt: TGTGCCACCAGCGGGCCAGGGTATGGGAATTCACCCCTCCACTTT
v_call: TRBV19; j_call: TRBJ1-1; clone_size: few; d_call: TRBD1; cdr3_aa: CASGRDREYLAFF; cdr3_nt: TGTGCCAGTGGCCGGGACAGGGAGTATCTAGCTTTCTTT
v_call: TRBV27; j_call: TRBJ2-5; clone_size: .; d_call: TRBD2; cdr3_aa: CASSPRTSATAQYF; cdr3_nt: TGTGCCAGCAGTCCTCGGACTAGCGCCACAGCCCAGTACTTC
v_call: TRBV4-1; j_call: TRBJ1-3; clone_size: .; d_call: .; cdr3_aa: CASSQEWEYSGNTIYF; cdr3_nt: TGCGCCAGCAGCCAAGAGTGGGAGTACTCTGGAAACACCATATATTTT
v_call: TRBV5-1; j_call: TRBJ2-3; clone_size: .; d_call: .; cdr3_aa: CASSLDLAPDTQYF; cdr3_nt: TGCGCCAGCAGCTTGGATTTAGCGCCAGATACGCAGTATTTT
v_call: TRBV15; j_call: TRBJ2-1; clone_size: .; d_call: .; cdr3_aa: CATSGDLYNEQFF; cdr3_nt: TGTGCCACTTCAGGGGATCTCTACAATGAGCAGTTCTTC
v_call: TRBV28; j_call: TRBJ1-2; clone_size: once; d_call: .; cdr3_aa: CASSLRGNYGYTF; cdr3_nt: TGTGCCAGCAGTTTAAGGGGAAACTATGGCTACACCTTC
v_call: TRBV7-9; j_call: TRBJ1-2; clone_size: .; d_call: .; cdr3_aa: CASSLDVNSNYGYTF; cdr3_nt: TGTGCCAGCAGCTTAGACGTCAACTCTAACTATGGCTACACCTTC
v_call: TRBV6-5; j_call: TRBJ1-1; clone_size: .; d_call: TRBD1; cdr3_aa: CATRGGDTEAFF; cdr3_nt: TGTGCCACCAGGGGGGGGGACACTGAAGCTTTCTTT
v_call: TRBV7-8; j_call: TRBJ1-3; clone_size: .; d_call: .; cdr3_aa: CASSLTPSTGNTIYF; cdr3_nt: TGTGCCAGCAGCTTAACCCCCAGTACTGGAAACACCATATATTTT
v_call: TRBV6-1; j_call: TRBJ2-7; clone_size: .; d_call: TRBD2; cdr3_aa: CASFRDYGSYEQYF; cdr3_nt: TGTGCCAGCTTCCGGGACTACGGATCCTACGAGCAGTACTTC